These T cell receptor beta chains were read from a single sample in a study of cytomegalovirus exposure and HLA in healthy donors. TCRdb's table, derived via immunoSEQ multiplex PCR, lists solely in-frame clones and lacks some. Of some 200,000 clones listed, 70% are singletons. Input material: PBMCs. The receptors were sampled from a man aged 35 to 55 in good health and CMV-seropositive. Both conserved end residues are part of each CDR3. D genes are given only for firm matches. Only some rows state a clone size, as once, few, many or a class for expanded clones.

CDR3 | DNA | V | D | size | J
CASSSTPGTPPGELFF | TGTGCCAGCAGTTCAACCCCCGGGACTCCCCCCGGGGAGCTGTTTTTT | TRBV6-6 | . | . | TRBJ2-2
CASSLAGGEQYF | TGTGCCAGCAGCTTGGCGGGGGGAGAGCAGTACTTC | TRBV5-5 | TRBD2 | few | TRBJ2-7
CASSPSGTGTYEQYF | TGTGCCAGCTCACCTTCTGGGACAGGGACCTACGAGCAGTACTTC | TRBV18 | TRBD1 | . | TRBJ2-7
CASSTDRDYGYTF | TGTGCCAGCAGCACCGACAGAGACTATGGCTACACCTTC | TRBV6-5 | . | . | TRBJ1-2
CASSQAVGGSGAQYF | TGCGCCAGCAGCCAAGCGGTGGGGGGTAGTGGGGCCCAGTACTTC | TRBV4-3 | . | . | TRBJ2-5
CASGLTKGDTQYF | TGTGCCAGCGGACTAACCAAGGGGGATACGCAGTATTTT | TRBV6-6 | . | . | TRBJ2-3
CASSLPGTGFYYGYTF | TGTGCCAGCAGTTTACCCGGGACAGGTTTTTACTATGGCTACACCTTC | TRBV6-5 | TRBD1 | . | TRBJ1-2
CASRTGGQNTEAFF | TGCGCCAGCAGAACGGGGGGGCAGAACACTGAAGCTTTCTTT | TRBV4-1 | . | . | TRBJ1-1
CASSSGENEQFF | TGTGCCAGCAGCTCAGGGGAGAATGAGCAGTTCTTC | TRBV5-4 | . | . | TRBJ2-1
CAISESAGALGYTF | TGTGCCATCAGTGAGTCAGCAGGGGCCCTTGGCTACACCTTC | TRBV10-3 | . | . | TRBJ1-2
CASSYPTGGENTGELFF | TGTGCCAGCAGTTACCCGACAGGGGGCGAAAACACCGGGGAGCTGTTTTTT | TRBV28 | TRBD1 | few | TRBJ2-2
CASRETAGETQYF | TGTGCCAGTAGGGAAACGGCGGGGGAGACCCAGTACTTC | TRBV19 | . | few | TRBJ2-5
CASSPEGDRAAGEQYF | TGTGCCAGCAGCCCCGAGGGGGACAGGGCCGCGGGGGAGCAGTACTTC | TRBV5-4 | TRBD1 | . | TRBJ2-7
CASSLMGQGFSGGELFF | TGCGCCAGCAGCTTGATGGGACAGGGGTTCAGTGGCGGGGAGCTGTTTTTT | TRBV5-1 | TRBD1 | . | TRBJ2-2
CASSLEERGGRDEQFF | TGCGCCAGCAGCCTAGAGGAGCGGGGGGGCCGGGATGAGCAGTTCTTC | TRBV4-1 | TRBD2 | . | TRBJ2-1
CASSWGGQGGDGYTF | TGCGCCAGCAGCTGGGGCGGACAGGGAGGCGATGGCTACACCTTC | TRBV5-1 | TRBD1 | . | TRBJ1-2
CASSTLTGEGYTF | TGCGCCAGCAGCACCCTGACGGGGGAAGGCTACACCTTC | TRBV5-1 | . | . | TRBJ1-2
CASSLRTGFYGYTF | TGTGCCAGCAGTCTCCGTACAGGGTTCTATGGCTACACCTTC | TRBV5-5 | . | . | TRBJ1-2
CASSGGQSSYEQYF | TGTGCCAGCAGTGGAGGACAGAGCTCCTACGAGCAGTACTTC | TRBV28 | . | few | TRBJ2-7
CASSFYGEQFF | TGTGCCAGCAGCTTCTATGGTGAGCAGTTCTTC | TRBV5-4 | . | . | TRBJ2-1
CASSQTGTSRETQYF | TGTGCCAGTTCCCAAACCGGGACTAGCAGGGAGACCCAGTACTTC | TRBV7-3 | TRBD2 | once | TRBJ2-5
CASSRTGDTEAFF | TGTGCCAGCTCACGAACAGGGGACACTGAAGCTTTCTTT | TRBV18 | TRBD1 | . | TRBJ1-1
CASMPGQMNTEAFF | TGTGCCAGCATGCCGGGACAGATGAACACTGAAGCTTTCTTT | TRBV2 | TRBD1 | once | TRBJ1-1
CASSFRGSNNQPQHF | TGTGCCAGCAGTTTTAGGGGGAGTAATAATCAGCCCCAGCATTTT | TRBV28 | . | . | TRBJ1-5
CASSSAFTGDGYTF | TGTGCCAGCAGCTCAGCCTTCACAGGGGACGGCTACACCTTC | TRBV7-9 | TRBD1 | . | TRBJ1-2
CASSPTTLGLAGGSDTQYF | TGTGCCAGCAGCCCGACGACATTGGGACTAGCGGGGGGGTCAGATACGCAGTATTTT | TRBV11-2 | TRBD2 | . | TRBJ2-3
CASSTGTGRDTEAFF | TGTGCCAGCTCAACAGGGACAGGCAGGGACACTGAAGCTTTCTTT | TRBV18 | TRBD1 | . | TRBJ1-1
CASSLERGRQPQHF | TGTGCCAGCAGTTTGGAAAGGGGGCGGCAGCCCCAGCATTTT | TRBV28 | TRBD1 | . | TRBJ1-5
CASSLGGTPSSYNEQFF | TGTGCCAGCAGCTTGGGCGGGACCCCTAGCTCCTACAATGAGCAGTTCTTC | TRBV5-4 | . | . | TRBJ2-1
CASSQSASGGARANEQFF | TGCGCCAGCAGTCAATCGGCCAGCGGGGGGGCTAGGGCGAATGAGCAGTTCTTC | TRBV23-1 | TRBD2 | . | TRBJ2-1
CASSPGTGEGETQYF | TGTGCCAGCAGCCCCGGGACAGGGGAGGGAGAGACCCAGTACTTC | TRBV7-2 | TRBD1 | . | TRBJ2-5
CASSRDRESNQPQHF | TGTGCCAGCAGTCGGGACAGAGAAAGCAATCAGCCCCAGCATTTT | TRBV6-5 | TRBD1 | few | TRBJ1-5
CASSHSTERTGVTDTQYF | TGTGCCAGCAGCCACAGTACCGAAAGGACAGGGGTCACAGATACGCAGTATTTT | TRBV7-6 | TRBD1 | . | TRBJ2-3
CASSPLEKAGGGANVLTF | TGTGCCAGCAGCCCCCTCGAAAAGGCAGGGGGTGGGGCCAACGTCCTGACTTTC | TRBV7-6 | TRBD1 | . | TRBJ2-6
CASSQVGQALREQYF | TGCGCCAGCAGCCAAGTGGGGCAGGCCCTGCGGGAGCAGTACTTC | TRBV4-3 | . | few | TRBJ2-7
CASSSALGGNEQFF | TGCGCCAGCAGCTCTGCTCTAGGAGGAAATGAGCAGTTCTTC | TRBV10-2 | . | . | TRBJ2-1
CASSRMGQSNTEAFF | TGCGCCAGCAGCCGAATGGGACAGTCTAACACTGAAGCTTTCTTT | TRBV4-1 | TRBD1 | few | TRBJ1-1
CASSQEAGTATNEKLFF | TGCGCCAGCAGCCAAGAAGCCGGGACAGCAACTAATGAAAAACTGTTTTTT | TRBV4-1 | TRBD1 | . | TRBJ1-4
CASSVQGAGNTEAFF | TGTGCCAGCAGCGTACAGGGGGCCGGGAACACTGAAGCTTTCTTT | TRBV7-3 | TRBD1 | . | TRBJ1-1
CASSVVTTRAYNEQFF | TGTGCCAGCAGCGTAGTGACCACCAGGGCCTACAATGAGCAGTTCTTC | TRBV9 | . | few | TRBJ2-1
CASSLKGQAFWRYGYTF | TGTGCCAGCAGCTTGAAGGGACAGGCCTTCTGGCGCTATGGCTACACCTTC | TRBV11-2 | TRBD1 | . | TRBJ1-2
CASSEGRRANYGYTF | TGTGCCAGCAGTGAAGGACGGAGAGCTAACTATGGCTACACCTTC | TRBV6-1 | . | few | TRBJ1-2
CASSLAGAHGNTIYF | TGTGCCAGCAGCTTAGCAGGGGCGCATGGAAACACCATATATTTT | TRBV11-2 | . | few | TRBJ1-3
CASSLDTNQPQHF | TGCGCCAGCAGCTTGGACACCAATCAGCCCCAGCATTTT | TRBV5-1 | . | . | TRBJ1-5
CASSVSGNQPQHF | TGTGCCAGTAGTGTGAGCGGAAATCAGCCCCAGCATTTT | TRBV19 | . | . | TRBJ1-5
CASSPGGYYNEQFF | TGTGCCAGCAGCCCGGGGGGGTATTACAATGAGCAGTTCTTC | TRBV5-8 | TRBD2 | . | TRBJ2-1
CASTPRAQGRTEAFF | TGTGCCAGCACCCCAAGGGCCCAGGGTAGGACTGAAGCTTTCTTT | TRBV7-2 | . | . | TRBJ1-1
CASSFRDGELFF | TGTGCCAGCAGTTTCAGGGATGGGGAGCTGTTTTTT | TRBV6-6 | . | . | TRBJ2-2
CASSAGTAPETQYF | TGTGCCAGCAGCGCCGGGACAGCGCCCGAGACCCAGTACTTC | TRBV9 | TRBD1 | . | TRBJ2-5
CASGVPGRGDYEQYF | TGTGCCAGCGGAGTGCCTGGCAGGGGTGACTACGAGCAGTACTTC | TRBV5-4 | . | . | TRBJ2-7
CASSLVGGFGTDTQYF | TGTGCCAGCAGCTTAGTAGGCGGATTCGGCACAGATACGCAGTATTTT | TRBV7-9 | . | once | TRBJ2-3
CSVRPFSGGPNNEQFF | TGCAGCGTCCGCCCCTTTAGCGGGGGTCCTAACAATGAGCAGTTCTTC | TRBV29-1 | TRBD2 | few | TRBJ2-1
CASSWTPGQSTEAFF | TGTGCCAGCAGCTGGACCCCAGGACAGTCCACTGAAGCTTTCTTT | TRBV5-5 | . | . | TRBJ1-1
CASSAGLLTDTQYF | TGTGCCAGCAGCGCGGGTCTCCTCACAGATACGCAGTATTTT | TRBV5-4 | . | . | TRBJ2-3
CASSKGTAYEQYF | TGTGCCAGCAGTAAGGGGACAGCCTACGAGCAGTACTTC | TRBV6-6 | TRBD1 | . | TRBJ2-7
CDSGGGCYYEQYF | TGTGACTCCGGTGGGGGGTGCTACTACGAGCAGTACTTC | TRBV6-4 | . | . | TRBJ2-7
CASSRNFGVNTEAFF | TGTGCCAGTAGTAGGAACTTTGGAGTGAACACTGAAGCTTTCTTT | TRBV19 | . | . | TRBJ1-1
CASSDWDSSYNEQFF | TGTGCCAGTAGTGATTGGGACAGTTCCTACAATGAGCAGTTCTTC | TRBV19 | TRBD1 | . | TRBJ2-1
CASSLTDDSGNTIYF | TGTGCCAGCAGCCTGACAGATGACTCTGGAAACACCATATATTTT | TRBV5-5 | . | few | TRBJ1-3